This T cell receptor beta chain was found in a study of cytomegalovirus exposure and HLA in healthy donors. Concerning this clone itself: Its antigen is still unknown.

Amplification used 60 Vbeta primers and 13 Jbeta primers. Authors' processing steps: Later, an analysis found tens of millions of unique TCR beta chains, and 9.5 million to 12 million of these were shared. Generated by immunoSEQ multiplex PCR, the TCRdb table keeps only in-frame clones and is missing some. V, J and clone size are taken as reported in that table, and D and trimming were inferred from the DNA itself. In total, the table holds tens of thousands of clones. With 6 bases removed from V and 2 bases from J, the gap between germline ends came to 17 bases. CDR1 is MNHNS and CDR2 is SASEGT in the germline V gene. The CDR3 has 15 amino acids. Study-level results: Indistinguishable V segments, including TRBV6-2 and TRBV6-3, were excluded. Analysis was carried out at a later point, and it linked a missense DCLRE1C variant to TCR beta V- and J-gene trimming.

The sequencing input was PBMCs. This clonotype was sampled from a woman in her forties in good health and CMV-seronegative. The genes are TRBV6-1 and TRBJ2-7, with D possibly TRBD2 on 6 matching bases. CDR3 residues: CASRGGPAATYEQYF. CDR3 coding DNA: TGTGCCAGCAGGGGGGGTCCGGCGGCAACCTACGAGCAGTACTTC.